The rows below give T cell receptor beta chains drawn from one sample of a study of CD8 T cells in Susac syndrome. Using its own MiXCR run on the immunoSEQ multiplex PCR reads, TCRdb lists one record per CDR3 protein. The sample gives some 260,000 distinct CDR3 sequences, around 93% of which show up once; 0.065% to 0.08% is in the top ten. The sample comprised CD4+ T cells from PBMCs. Receptor source: a human donor with multiple sclerosis. CDR3s include the opening cysteine and the closing phenylalanine or tryptophan. Fields, in order: clone size, V gene, J gene, D gene, CDR3 protein, CDR3 DNA. A D gene is named only where the DNA matches it firmly. For some rows the clone size is stated as once, few or many, or as a class when expanded; others skip it.

abundance: NA; v_gene: TRBV7-8; j_gene: TRBJ1-2; d_gene: NA; CDR3aa: CASSLRSFSYGYTF; CDR3nt: TGTGCCAGCAGCTTACGCAGCTTCTCCTATGGCTACACCTTC
abundance: NA; v_gene: TRBV5-1; j_gene: TRBJ2-5; d_gene: TRBD2; CDR3aa: CASATGTTQETQYF; CDR3nt: TGCGCCAGCGCAACCGGGACTACACAAGAGACCCAGTACTTC
abundance: NA; v_gene: TRBV4-2; j_gene: TRBJ2-7; d_gene: TRBD1; CDR3aa: CASSQAVQGRIYEQYF; CDR3nt: TGTGCCAGCAGCCAGGCCGTACAGGGGCGAATCTACGAGCAGTACTTC
abundance: few; v_gene: TRBV6-1; j_gene: TRBJ1-1; d_gene: NA; CDR3aa: CASIEGRLNTEAFF; CDR3nt: TGTGCCAGCATCGAGGGCAGATTGAACACTGAAGCTTTCTTT
abundance: NA; v_gene: TRBV18; j_gene: TRBJ1-1; d_gene: NA; CDR3aa: CASSRTADAEAFF; CDR3nt: TGTGCCAGCTCACGCACAGCCGATGCTGAAGCTTTCTTT
abundance: NA; v_gene: TRBV4-1; j_gene: TRBJ1-2; d_gene: NA; CDR3aa: CASSQGQMHGYTF; CDR3nt: TGCGCCAGCAGCCAAGGGCAGATGCATGGCTACACCTTC
abundance: NA; v_gene: TRBV30; j_gene: TRBJ1-5; d_gene: TRBD1; CDR3aa: CAWSTGANTPPRPQHF; CDR3nt: TGTGCCTGGAGTACAGGGGCGAACACCCCCCCAAGGCCCCAGCATTTT
abundance: NA; v_gene: TRBV7-2; j_gene: TRBJ1-5; d_gene: TRBD1; CDR3aa: CASSPGQANQPQHF; CDR3nt: TGTGCCAGCAGCCCCGGACAGGCCAATCAGCCCCAGCATTTT
abundance: once; v_gene: TRBV6-1; j_gene: TRBJ2-3; d_gene: TRBD2; CDR3aa: CASIKAGSHADTQYF; CDR3nt: TGTGCCAGCATCAAAGCGGGAAGTCATGCAGATACGCAGTATTTT
abundance: NA; v_gene: TRBV3-1; j_gene: TRBJ2-3; d_gene: TRBD2; CDR3aa: CASSLTSGGRSTDTQYF; CDR3nt: TGTGCCAGCAGCCTGACTAGCGGGGGGCGTAGCACAGATACGCAGTATTTT
abundance: NA; v_gene: TRBV30; j_gene: TRBJ1-5; d_gene: NA; CDR3aa: CAWSGISNQPQHF; CDR3nt: TGTGCCTGGAGCGGCATTAGCAATCAGCCCCAGCATTTT
abundance: NA; v_gene: TRBV6-1; j_gene: TRBJ1-5; d_gene: NA; CDR3aa: CASSELGQPQHF; CDR3nt: TGTGCCAGCAGTGAATTGGGTCAGCCCCAGCATTTT
abundance: NA; v_gene: TRBV5-1; j_gene: TRBJ2-5; d_gene: TRBD2; CDR3aa: CASSPLGWGAGGQETQYF; CDR3nt: TGCGCCAGCAGCCCACTCGGATGGGGAGCGGGGGGACAAGAGACCCAGTACTTC
abundance: NA; v_gene: TRBV24-1; j_gene: TRBJ1-2; d_gene: NA; CDR3aa: CATSDPLLGYTF; CDR3nt: TGTGCCACCAGTGACCCCCTCTTGGGCTACACCTTC
abundance: NA; v_gene: TRBV4-1; j_gene: TRBJ2-2; d_gene: NA; CDR3aa: CASSQDPQATNTGELFF; CDR3nt: TGCGCCAGCAGCCAAGATCCCCAGGCCACGAACACCGGGGAGCTGTTTTTT
abundance: NA; v_gene: TRBV27; j_gene: TRBJ2-1; d_gene: NA; CDR3aa: CASSSTGLDYNEQFF; CDR3nt: TGTGCCAGCAGTTCGACGGGATTGGACTACAATGAGCAGTTCTTC
abundance: NA; v_gene: TRBV2; j_gene: TRBJ1-6; d_gene: NA; CDR3aa: CASIGSRITLHF; CDR3nt: TGTGCCAGCATTGGGTCAAGGATCACCCTCCACTTT